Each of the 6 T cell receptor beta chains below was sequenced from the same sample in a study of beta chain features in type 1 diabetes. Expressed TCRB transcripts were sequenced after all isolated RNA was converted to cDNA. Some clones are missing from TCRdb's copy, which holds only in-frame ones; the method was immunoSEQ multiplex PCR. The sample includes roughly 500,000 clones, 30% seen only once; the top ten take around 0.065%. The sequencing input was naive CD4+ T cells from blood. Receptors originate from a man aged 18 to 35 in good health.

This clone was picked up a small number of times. The CDR3 nucleotides read TGTGCCACCAGCCCCTTGGGGGGATTTTTGAACAATGAGCAGTTCTTC. Residues: CATSPLGGFLNNEQFF. V and J are TRBV15 and TRBJ2-1; D possibly corresponds to TRBD2 (6 bases). The germline V gene has CDR1 LNHNV and CDR2 YYDKDF (reference sequence). This CDR3 has 16 residues. V was clipped by 5 bases and J by 5 bases, with 19 bases between them.

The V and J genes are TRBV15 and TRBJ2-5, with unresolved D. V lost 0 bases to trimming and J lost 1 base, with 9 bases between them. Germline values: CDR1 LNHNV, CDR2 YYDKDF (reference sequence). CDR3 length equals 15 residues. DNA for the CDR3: TGTGCCACCAGCAGAGATCAGCTTCTCCAAGAGACCCAGTACTTC. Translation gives CATSRDQLLQETQYF.

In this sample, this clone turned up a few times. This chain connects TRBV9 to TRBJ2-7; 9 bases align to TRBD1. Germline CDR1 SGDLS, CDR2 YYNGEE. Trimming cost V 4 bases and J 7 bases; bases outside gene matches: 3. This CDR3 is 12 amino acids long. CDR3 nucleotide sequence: TGTGCCAGCAGCACCGGGACAGGGGAGCAGTACTTC. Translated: CASSTGTGEQYF. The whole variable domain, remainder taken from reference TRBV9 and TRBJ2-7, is DSGVTQTPKHLITATGQRVTLRCSPRSGDLSVYWYQQSLDQGLQFLIQYYNGEERAKGNILERFSAQQFPDLHSELNLSSLELGDSALYFCASSTGTGEQYFGPGTRLTVT.

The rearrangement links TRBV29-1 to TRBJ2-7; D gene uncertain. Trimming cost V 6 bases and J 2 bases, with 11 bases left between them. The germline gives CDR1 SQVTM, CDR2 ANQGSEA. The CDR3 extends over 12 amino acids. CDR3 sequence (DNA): TGCAGCGTATTGGCCGAGGCCTACGAGCAGTACTTC. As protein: CSVLAEAYEQYF.

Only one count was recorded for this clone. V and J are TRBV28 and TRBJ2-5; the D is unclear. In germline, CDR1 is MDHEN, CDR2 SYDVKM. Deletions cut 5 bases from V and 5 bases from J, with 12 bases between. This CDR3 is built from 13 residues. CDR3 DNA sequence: TGTGCCAGCAGTCTATCCCCTGACGAGACCCAGTACTTC. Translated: CASSLSPDETQYF.

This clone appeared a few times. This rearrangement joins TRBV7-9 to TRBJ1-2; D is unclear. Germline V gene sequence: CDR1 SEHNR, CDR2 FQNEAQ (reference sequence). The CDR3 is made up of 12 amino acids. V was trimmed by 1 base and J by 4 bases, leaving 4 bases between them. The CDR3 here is CASSLESYGYTF. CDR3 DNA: TGTGCCAGCAGCTTAGAGAGCTATGGCTACACCTTC.